Listed below are T cell receptor beta chains from one sample, sequenced in a study of breast tumors, draining lymph nodes, adjacent tissues. TCRdb reanalysed the multiplex PCR reads using MiXCR and keeps one entry per CDR3 protein. The sample has 80,000 to 130,000 distinct CDR3 sequences; less than 25% are singletons. Sequencing input: axillary lymph node tissue. The receptors here all came from a female donor with breast cancer. Some clones in this sample may be carry-over from other donors' samples. Both conserved end residues are part of each CDR3. D genes are given only for firm matches. For some rows the clone size is stated as once, few or many, or as a class when expanded; others skip it.

J gene: TRBJ1-1
D gene: -
clone size: -
V gene: TRBV6-1
CDR3 protein: CASSVDSMNTEAFF
CDR3 DNA: TGTGCCAGCAGTGTGGACAGTATGAACACTGAAGCTTTCTTT

J gene: TRBJ2-3
D gene: TRBD1
clone size: many
V gene: TRBV6-5
CDR3 protein: CASTRQGVWTDTQYF
CDR3 DNA: TGTGCCAGCACCAGACAGGGGGTATGGACAGATACGCAGTATTTT

J gene: TRBJ2-3
D gene: TRBD2
clone size: many
V gene: TRBV12-3/TRBV12-4
CDR3 protein: CASSLYGTSGENTDTQYF
CDR3 DNA: TGTGCCAGCAGTTTATATGGGACTAGCGGGGAGAACACAGATACGCAGTATTTT

J gene: TRBJ1-2
D gene: TRBD1
clone size: many
V gene: TRBV6-1
CDR3 protein: CASSEKDRGAYGYTF
CDR3 DNA: TGTGCCAGCAGTGAAAAGGACAGGGGGGCCTATGGCTACACCTTC

J gene: TRBJ2-7
D gene: -
clone size: many
V gene: TRBV4-2
CDR3 protein: CASSFKGYEQYF
CDR3 DNA: TGTGCCAGCAGCTTTAAGGGGTACGAGCAGTACTTC

J gene: TRBJ2-1
D gene: TRBD1
clone size: -
V gene: TRBV12-3/TRBV12-4
CDR3 protein: CASGRDRGLYNEQFF
CDR3 DNA: TGTGCCAGCGGGAGAGACAGGGGTTTATACAATGAGCAGTTCTTC

J gene: TRBJ2-5
D gene: TRBD2
clone size: -
V gene: TRBV7-9
CDR3 protein: CASSPGLTQETQYF
CDR3 DNA: TGTGCCAGCAGCCCGGGACTAACGCAAGAGACCCAATACTTC

J gene: TRBJ2-1
D gene: -
clone size: many
V gene: TRBV5-1
CDR3 protein: CASSDQGSYNEQFF
CDR3 DNA: TGCGCCAGCAGCGACCAGGGATCCTACAATGAGCAGTTCTTC

J gene: TRBJ2-7
D gene: TRBD2
clone size: many
V gene: TRBV7-2
CDR3 protein: CASSSGTSGRRGYEQYF
CDR3 DNA: TGTGCCAGCAGCTCGGGGACTAGCGGGAGGAGAGGCTACGAGCAGTACTTC

J gene: TRBJ1-1
D gene: TRBD1
clone size: -
V gene: TRBV20-1
CDR3 protein: CSARRDSPNTEAFF
CDR3 DNA: TGCAGTGCTAGACGGGACAGCCCGAACACTGAAGCTTTCTTT

J gene: TRBJ2-1
D gene: -
clone size: -
V gene: TRBV27
CDR3 protein: CASRIGGVAVSYNEQFF
CDR3 DNA: TGTGCCAGCAGAATTGGTGGGGTAGCGGTCTCCTACAATGAGCAGTTCTTC

J gene: TRBJ2-5
D gene: -
clone size: many
V gene: TRBV5-8
CDR3 protein: CASSLVGRGQTQYF
CDR3 DNA: TGTGCCAGCAGCTTGGTGGGCAGGGGTCAGACCCAGTACTTC

J gene: TRBJ2-3
D gene: TRBD1
clone size: many
V gene: TRBV29-1
CDR3 protein: CSDTLRQGATDTQYF
CDR3 DNA: TGCAGCGACACTCTCCGACAGGGGGCGACAGATACGCAGTATTTT

J gene: TRBJ2-3
D gene: -
clone size: -
V gene: TRBV11-3
CDR3 protein: CASSAGKYGDTQYF
CDR3 DNA: TGTGCCAGCAGCGCGGGGAAGTACGGAGATACGCAGTATTTT

J gene: TRBJ2-1
D gene: -
clone size: many
V gene: TRBV7-2
CDR3 protein: CASSLAGGAGTNEQFF
CDR3 DNA: TGTGCCAGCAGCTTAGCAGGGGGGGCTGGAACCAATGAGCAGTTCTTC

J gene: TRBJ2-5
D gene: -
clone size: once
V gene: TRBV5-4
CDR3 protein: CASSQIGSGSGETQYF
CDR3 DNA: TGTGCCAGCAGCCAGATTGGGTCAGGGTCGGGAGAGACCCAGTACTTC

J gene: TRBJ2-3
D gene: TRBD1
clone size: many
V gene: TRBV24-1
CDR3 protein: CATGAQGGTDTQYF
CDR3 DNA: TGTGCCACCGGGGCTCAGGGGGGCACAGATACGCAGTATTTT

J gene: TRBJ1-2
D gene: TRBD1
clone size: many
V gene: TRBV20-1
CDR3 protein: CSARDLRDRGGYTF
CDR3 DNA: TGCAGTGCTAGAGATCTCCGGGACAGGGGTGGCTACACCTTC

J gene: TRBJ1-2
D gene: -
clone size: many
V gene: TRBV2
CDR3 protein: CASSEYNLGYTF
CDR3 DNA: TGTGCCAGCAGTGAATATAACCTCGGCTACACCTTC

J gene: TRBJ2-2
D gene: -
clone size: many
V gene: TRBV7-2
CDR3 protein: CASSFDRPLANTGELFF
CDR3 DNA: TGTGCCAGCAGCTTTGACAGGCCCCTCGCGAACACCGGGGAGCTGTTTTTT

J gene: TRBJ1-2
D gene: TRBD1
clone size: many
V gene: TRBV5-4
CDR3 protein: CASSWDRGDGYTF
CDR3 DNA: TGTGCCAGCAGCTGGGACAGGGGTGATGGCTACACCTTC

J gene: TRBJ1-5
D gene: -
clone size: many
V gene: TRBV20-1
CDR3 protein: CSARSADSNQPQHF
CDR3 DNA: TGCAGTGCTAGGTCTGCGGATAGCAATCAGCCCCAGCATTTT

J gene: TRBJ1-3
D gene: -
clone size: few
V gene: TRBV5-6
CDR3 protein: CASSSLLWDGNTIYF
CDR3 DNA: TGTGCCAGCAGCTCCCTGCTTTGGGATGGAAACACCATATATTTT

J gene: TRBJ2-5
D gene: -
clone size: many
V gene: TRBV5-1
CDR3 protein: CASRVRSHETQYF
CDR3 DNA: TGCGCCAGCAGAGTCAGATCCCACGAGACCCAGTACTTC

J gene: TRBJ2-5
D gene: -
clone size: many
V gene: TRBV11-3
CDR3 protein: CASSSGQQETQYF
CDR3 DNA: TGTGCCAGCAGCTCCGGACAGCAAGAGACCCAGTACTTC

J gene: TRBJ2-1
D gene: TRBD2
clone size: many
V gene: TRBV7-9
CDR3 protein: CASSLGTSDYNEQFF
CDR3 DNA: TGTGCCAGCAGCTTAGGGACTAGCGACTACAATGAGCAGTTCTTC

J gene: TRBJ2-7
D gene: -
clone size: many
V gene: TRBV20-1
CDR3 protein: CSANPPETEQYF
CDR3 DNA: TGCAGTGCCAATCCACCCGAAACCGAGCAGTACTTC

J gene: TRBJ2-1
D gene: TRBD2
clone size: -
V gene: TRBV6-5
CDR3 protein: CASSLERGSYNEQFF
CDR3 DNA: TGTGCCAGCAGTTTGGAGCGGGGGTCTTACAATGAGCAGTTCTTC

J gene: TRBJ2-6
D gene: -
clone size: few
V gene: TRBV7-2
CDR3 protein: CASSFRQSGANVLTF
CDR3 DNA: TGTGCCAGCAGCTTTCGACAATCCGGGGCCAACGTCCTGACTTTC

J gene: TRBJ2-2
D gene: TRBD2
clone size: -
V gene: TRBV30
CDR3 protein: CAWRSGTSHAGELFF
CDR3 DNA: TGTGCCTGGAGATCCGGGACTAGCCACGCCGGGGAGCTGTTTTTT

J gene: TRBJ2-7
D gene: -
clone size: many
V gene: TRBV7-6
CDR3 protein: CASSLADSYEQYF
CDR3 DNA: TGTGCCAGCAGCTTAGCGGACAGCTACGAGCAGTACTTC